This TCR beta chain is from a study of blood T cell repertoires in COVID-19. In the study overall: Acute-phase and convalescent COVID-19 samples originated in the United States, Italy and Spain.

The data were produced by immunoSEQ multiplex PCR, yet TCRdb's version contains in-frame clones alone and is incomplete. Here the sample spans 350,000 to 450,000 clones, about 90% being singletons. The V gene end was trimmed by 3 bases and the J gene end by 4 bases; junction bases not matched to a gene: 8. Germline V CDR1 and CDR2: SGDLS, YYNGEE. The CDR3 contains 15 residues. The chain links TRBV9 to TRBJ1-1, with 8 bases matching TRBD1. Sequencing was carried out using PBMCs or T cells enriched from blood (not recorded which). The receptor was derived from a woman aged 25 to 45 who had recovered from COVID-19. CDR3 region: CASSGGGQDATEAFF. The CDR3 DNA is TGTGCCAGCAGCGGAGGGGGACAGGATGCCACTGAAGCTTTCTTT.